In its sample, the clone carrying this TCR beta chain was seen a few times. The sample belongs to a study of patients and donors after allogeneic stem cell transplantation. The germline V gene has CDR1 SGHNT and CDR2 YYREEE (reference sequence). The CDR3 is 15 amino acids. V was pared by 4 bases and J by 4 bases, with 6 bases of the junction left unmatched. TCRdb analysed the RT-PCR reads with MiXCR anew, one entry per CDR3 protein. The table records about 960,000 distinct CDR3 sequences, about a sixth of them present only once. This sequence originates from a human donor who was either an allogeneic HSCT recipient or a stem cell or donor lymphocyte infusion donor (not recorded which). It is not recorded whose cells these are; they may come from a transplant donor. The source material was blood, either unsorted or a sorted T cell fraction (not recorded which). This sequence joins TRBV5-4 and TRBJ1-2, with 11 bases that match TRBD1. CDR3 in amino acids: CASSLDRGPSYGYTF. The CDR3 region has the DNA TGTGCCAGCAGCCTGGACAGGGGGCCCAGCTATGGCTACACCTTC.